These 5 T cell receptor beta chains share one sample of origin, sequenced in a study of T cell responses to AZD1222 COVID-19 vaccine. Only in-frame clones appear in the TCRdb table, and some are missing; sequencing was by immunoSEQ multiplex PCR. Among 100,000 to 150,000 clones, about 90% were seen once, and the ten largest hold about 10%. Material: peripheral blood, obtained on day 0 of AZD1222 vaccination. These receptors all come from an adult in good health.

This clone occurred once. The J gene is TRBJ2-1, the V gene TRBV7-8, with D unresolved. The CDR3 covers 16 residues. Germline CDR1 reads SGHVS; CDR2 reads FQNEAQ. V was pared by 0 bases and J by 8 bases, with 17 bases between. This CDR3 reads CASSLARLTPDDEQFF. CDR3 nucleotides: TGTGCCAGCAGCTTAGCGCGGCTAACCCCAGACGATGAGCAGTTCTTC.

This CDR3 reads CASSGRDRLAKNIQYF. As DNA, the CDR3 is TGTGCCAGCAGTGGAAGGGACAGATTAGCCAAAAACATTCAGTACTTC. This rearrangement joins TRBV6-1 to TRBJ2-4, with TRBD1 identical over 7 bases. This CDR3 is built from 16 residues. The V gene end was trimmed by 4 bases and the J gene end by 0 bases; junction bases not matched to a gene: 6. The germline gives CDR1 MNHNS, CDR2 SASEGT.

A few counts support this clone. The J gene is TRBJ1-5, the V gene TRBV6-2 or TRBV6-3, with 7 bases aligning to TRBD1. V lost 2 bases and J lost 2; bases outside the gene matches: 9. The CDR3 runs 17 residues. Germline V gene sequence: CDR1 MNHEY, CDR2 SVGEGT. The CDR3 region has the DNA TGTGCCAGCAGTTACGATACAGGGGTATTGGGCAATCAGCCCCAGCATTTT. Translating gives CASSYDTGVLGNQPQHF.

The chain links TRBV14 to TRBJ2-2, with a possible D match to TRBD2 (6 bases). Trimming cost V 3 bases and J 7 bases, with 18 bases left between them. CDR3 length equals 16 residues. Per germline, CDR1 SGHDN and CDR2 FVKESK. CDR3 region: CASSQWPAGNGGELFF. The DNA for the CDR3 is TGTGCCAGCAGCCAGTGGCCAGCGGGCAACGGCGGGGAGCTGTTTTTT.

The chain couples TRBV5-1 to TRBJ1-1; tentatively, D is TRBD1 (5 bases). This CDR3 comprises 14 residues. Germline CDR1 and CDR2: SGHRS and YFSETQ. Trimming took 4 bases from V and 5 from J, leaving 15 bases between them. CDR3 region: CASSGPGRTTEAFF. The CDR3 DNA reads TGCGCCAGCAGCGGACCGGGACGGACGACTGAAGCTTTCTTT. Looking up the rest from reference TRBV5-1 and TRBJ1-1 gives the full variable domain: KAGVTQTPRYLIKTRGQQVTLSCSPISGHRSVSWYQQTPGQGLQFLFEYFSETQRNKGNFPGRFSGRQFSNSRSEMNVSTLELGDSALYLCASSGPGRTTEAFFGQGTRLTVV.